One sample yielded the 25 T cell receptor beta chains listed below, sequenced in a study of T cell repertoires in cytomegalovirus infection. TCRdb analysed the reads with MiXCR anew, one entry per CDR3 protein. The sample consists of about 740,000 distinct CDR3 sequences, 35% to 40% of them appearing once. Sequencing was carried out using PBMCs. These receptors all come from a human donor in good health (CMV status not recorded). Some clones in this sample may be carry-over from other donors' samples.

This clonotype was counted between two and nine times. The genes are TRBV28 and TRBJ1-5, with D unclear. The CDR3 has 13 residues. V lost 3 bases, J lost 4 bases, and 7 bases lay in between. Germline values: CDR1 MDHEN, CDR2 SYDVKM. CDR3: CASSFPTNQPQHF. The CDR3 bases are TGTGCCAGCAGTTTCCCAACAAATCAGCCCCAGCATTTT.

The V and J genes are TRBV5-1 and TRBJ2-1; 13 nucleotides agree with TRBD2. Germline values: CDR1 SGHRS, CDR2 YFSETQ. V lost 5 bases and J lost 1; bases outside the gene matches: 6. The CDR3 length is 17 residues. CDR3 bases: TGCGCCAGCAGGCCTACTAGCGGGGGGGGGTCCTACAATGAGCAGTTCTTC. Protein product: CASRPTSGGGSYNEQFF.

On this clonotype itself: This may come from a read error, since a much larger clone is one base off. This rearrangement joins TRBV7-2 to TRBJ2-3; no firm D call. In germline, CDR1 is SGHTA, CDR2 FQGNSA. There are 14 residues in the CDR3. The CDR3 is CASSLAASTDTQCF. The CDR3, as DNA: TGTGCCAGCAGCTTAGCAGCGAGCACAGATACGCAGTGTTTT.

The J gene is TRBJ1-5, the V gene TRBV6-1; weak D call: TRBD1 (6 bases). This CDR3 contains 15 residues. V was cut by 10 bases and J by 0 bases, with 16 bases left in between. The germline CDR1 and CDR2 sequences are MNHNS and SASEGT. The CDR3 DNA reads TGTGCCACCCGGGCAGTGGGGGCTAGCAATCAGCCCCAGCATTTT. Translation gives CATRAVGASNQPQHF.

This clonotype was detected only a few times. This chain's CDR3 is CASSELGGSMNTEAFF. The CDR3 DNA is TGTGCCAGCAGTGAACTGGGCGGGAGCATGAACACTGAAGCTTTCTTT. The chain links TRBV6-1 to TRBJ1-1; D unresolved. Per germline, CDR1 MNHNS and CDR2 SASEGT. The CDR3 loop spans 16 amino acids. Deletions cut 2 bases from V and 0 bases from J, with 13 bases between.

The J gene is TRBJ2-5, the V gene TRBV2; TRBD1 is a possible D gene (8 bases). CDR1 is SNHLY, CDR2 FYNNEI, per germline. There are 16 residues in the CDR3. Trimming pared 4 bases from V and 4 bases from J, leaving 19 bases between. CDR3 DNA: TGTGCCAGCAGTGCTACAAGGACAGGGAGGGGAGAGACCCAGTACTTC. It encodes CASSATRTGRGETQYF.

V and J are TRBV9 and TRBJ2-5; D is perhaps TRBD1 (7 bases). This CDR3 is 14 amino acids long. Germline CDR1 and CDR2: SGDLS and YYNGEE. The V gene lost 3 bases and the J gene lost 1 base, with 10 bases spanning the gap. This CDR3 reads CASSGGTAQETQYF. CDR3 nucleotides: TGTGCCAGCAGCGGCGGGACAGCCCAAGAGACCCAGTACTTC.

V and J are TRBV6-8 and TRBJ1-2; 7 bases align to TRBD1. This CDR3 is built from 15 residues. The V gene's germline CDR1 is MNHGY and CDR2 SAAAGT. V dropped 4 bases and J dropped 4; count of bases not matched to a gene: 9. The CDR3 region has the DNA TGTGCCAGCAGTTCGGCGACAGGGACAAGCTATGGCTACACCTTC. Its translation is CASSSATGTSYGYTF.

This clonotype was recorded a few times. The V gene is TRBV5-5, the J gene TRBJ1-1; 10 bases are shared with TRBD1. This CDR3 region has 15 residues. V was clipped by 3 bases and J by 4 bases; unmatched bases: 6. Germline V gene data show CDR1 as SGHKS and CDR2 as YYEKEE (reference sequence). The CDR3 coding sequence is TGTGCCAGCAGCTCGAGACAGGGGGCCTTCACTGAAGCTTTCTTT. It translates to CASSSRQGAFTEAFF.

About this clonotype itself: The CDR3 does not end in the conserved phenylalanine or tryptophan, so this is likely a read error. The DNA is omitted, as the CDR3 cannot be located on it reliably, and the CDR3 follows TCRdb's listing. The chain has TRBV19 and TRBJ2-5; the DNA was not compared with TRBD1, the D call given in the table. The CDR3 totals 15 residues, both ends included. Germline CDR1 is LNHDA and CDR2 is SQIVND (reference sequence). CDR3 sequence: CASSIVRERGETKSS.

This clonotype turned up a few times. The rearrangement links TRBV20-1 to TRBJ2-5, with TRBD2 matching over 13 bases. The junction had 5 bases not matched to a gene; V was cut back by 0 bases and J by 4 bases. This CDR3 is 16 amino acids long. The germline V gene encodes CDR1 DFQATT and CDR2 SNEGSKA (reference sequence). CDR3 amino acids: CSARDWTSGGGETQYF. The CDR3 DNA reads TGCAGTGCTAGAGATTGGACTAGCGGGGGCGGAGAGACCCAGTACTTC.

This clonotype was seen a handful of times. This chain connects TRBV5-6 to TRBJ1-1; no clear D gene. Germline assignment: CDR1 SGHDT and CDR2 YYEEEE. The V and J ends lost 0 bases and 3 bases respectively, with 12 bases between them. The CDR3 contains 15 residues. In DNA, the CDR3 is TGTGCCAGCAGCTTGGGTCCGGGAGGGCACACTGAAGCTTTCTTT. This sequence encodes CASSLGPGGHTEAFF.

Details on this clonotype: The junction departs from germline at one end; a sequencing error may be responsible. The V gene is TRBV20-1, the J gene TRBJ1-1; D is uncertain. CDR3 length equals 13 residues. The germline gives CDR1 DFQATT, CDR2 SNEGSKA (reference sequence). The CDR3: CSSRFSLNTEAFF. The CDR3 DNA reads TGCAGTTCTAGATTCAGCTTGAACACTGAAGCTTTCTTT.

This clonotype was detected ten times or more. The rearrangement uses TRBV15 and TRBJ1-6; D is ambiguous. The CDR3 covers 14 residues. Trimming pared 3 bases from V and 7 bases from J, leaving 10 bases between. Per the germline V gene, CDR1 is LNHNV and CDR2 is YYDKDF (reference sequence). The CDR3 DNA follows: TGTGCCACCAGCAGGGGCACGCCGAATTCACCCCTCCACTTT. The encoded protein is CATSRGTPNSPLHF. The variable domain in full, with the rest retrieved from reference TRBV15 and TRBJ1-6, is DAMVIQNPRYQVTQFGKPVTLSCSQTLNHNVMYWYQQKSSQAPKLLFHYYDKDFNNEADTPDNFQSRRPNTSFCFLDIRSPGLGDTAMYLCATSRGTPNSPLHFGNGTRLTVT.

V and J are TRBV6-5 and TRBJ1-4; 7 bases line up with TRBD1. This CDR3 comprises 14 residues. The germline V gene has CDR1 MNHEY and CDR2 SVGAGI. Germline trimming cut 10 bases from V and 4 bases from J; bases unmatched to any gene: 9. The CDR3 protein is CATQTRGLNEKLFF. The DNA for the CDR3 is TGTGCCACCCAAACGAGGGGGCTTAATGAAAAACTGTTTTTT.

This chain connects TRBV5-1 to TRBJ1-2; perhaps TRBD1 as D (5 bases). Germline V gives CDR1 SGHRS, CDR2 YFSETQ. Trimming shortened V by 4 bases and J by 8 bases, and 18 bases separated the two germline ends. The CDR3 is made up of 14 amino acids. CDR3 sequence (DNA): TGCGCCAGCAGCGTTATACAGGTGAAAGGCGGCTACACCTTC. Protein: CASSVIQVKGGYTF.

The rearrangement joins TRBV2 to TRBJ1-3; weak D call: TRBD1 (5 bases). The germline CDR1 and CDR2 sequences are SNHLY and FYNNEI. This CDR3 is built from 14 residues. V was shortened by 4 bases and J by 4 bases, with 11 bases between the two germline ends. CDR3 coding DNA: TGTGCCAGCAGTGTCACGACAGAGGGAAACACCATATATTTT. Translation: CASSVTTEGNTIYF.

The chain recombines TRBV6-2 or TRBV6-3 with TRBJ2-2; 11 bases are shared with TRBD1. CDR1 and CDR2 (germline): MNHEY, SVGEGT. J lost 6 bases, V lost 6 bases, and 6 bases had no gene match. The CDR3 has 15 amino acids. The CDR3 sequence: CASSPGQGVSGELFF. The CDR3 bases are TGTGCCAGCAGCCCGGGACAGGGGGTGTCCGGGGAGCTGTTTTTT.

The rearrangement joins TRBV24-1 to TRBJ1-3, with 7 nucleotides matching TRBD1. V dropped 6 bases and J dropped 2; count of bases not matched to a gene: 0. The CDR3 is 13 residues long. Germline V CDR1 and CDR2: KGHDR, SFDVKD. The CDR3 DNA sequence: TGTGCCACCAGTCAGGGGGCTGGAAACACCATATATTTT. Translation: CATSQGAGNTIYF.

The J gene is TRBJ2-5, the V gene TRBV11-1; D call uncertain. In germline, CDR1 is SGHAT, CDR2 FQDESV (reference sequence). The V and J ends lost 1 base and 0 bases respectively, with 6 bases between them. This CDR3 contains 14 residues. The chain's CDR3 is CASSLVRHQETQYF. The DNA of the CDR3 is TGTGCCAGCAGCTTAGTCCGGCACCAAGAGACCCAGTACTTC.

Here the CDR3 reads CASSYTPDNEQFF. The CDR3, as DNA: TGTGCCAGCAGTTATACCCCGGACAATGAGCAGTTCTTC. This rearrangement joins TRBV6-8 to TRBJ2-1; D remains unclear. The CDR3 has 13 residues. The germline V gene has CDR1 MNHGY and CDR2 SAAAGT. Trimming removed 3 bases at V and 5 bases at J, with 8 bases between.

This clonotype has just a few counts. This rearrangement joins TRBV12-3 or TRBV12-4 to TRBJ2-2; 10 bases agree with TRBD2. Trimming at V came to 7 bases and at J to 1 base, leaving 3 bases not matched to a gene. The CDR3 spans 15 residues. CDR3: CASTAGGMNTGELFF. CDR3 sequence (DNA): TGTGCCAGCACAGCGGGAGGGATGAACACCGGGGAGCTGTTTTTT.

This clonotype was counted between two and nine times. The J gene is TRBJ1-4, the V gene TRBV28; D is uncertain. The CDR3 length is 15 residues. V was clipped by 8 bases and J by 5 bases, with 18 bases between them. Germline V gene data show CDR1 as MDHEN and CDR2 as SYDVKM. The CDR3 DNA follows: TGTGCCAGCTTCTCCCCGGGCAATCTAAATGAAAAACTGTTTTTT. As protein: CASFSPGNLNEKLFF.

In DNA, the CDR3 is TGTGCCAGCAGACAGACAGGGGACCCCACAGATACGCAGTATTTT. As protein: CASRQTGDPTDTQYF. This chain connects TRBV6-5 to TRBJ2-3; 8 bases line up with TRBD1. CDR1 is MNHEY and CDR2 is SVGAGI in the germline V gene. This CDR3 is built from 15 residues. V lost 6 bases, J lost 2 bases, and 7 bases stayed unmatched.

This clonotype was detected only a few times. The V call is TRBV28, the J call TRBJ2-3, with D tentatively TRBD2 (7 bases). Germline CDR1 and CDR2: MDHEN and SYDVKM. Trimming removed 1 base from V and 4 bases from J, with 12 bases in between. The CDR3 length is 15 residues. CDR3 coding DNA: TGTGCCAGCAGTTTATCGGCGGGGGCGGCAGATACGCAGTATTTT. It specifies CASSLSAGAADTQYF.